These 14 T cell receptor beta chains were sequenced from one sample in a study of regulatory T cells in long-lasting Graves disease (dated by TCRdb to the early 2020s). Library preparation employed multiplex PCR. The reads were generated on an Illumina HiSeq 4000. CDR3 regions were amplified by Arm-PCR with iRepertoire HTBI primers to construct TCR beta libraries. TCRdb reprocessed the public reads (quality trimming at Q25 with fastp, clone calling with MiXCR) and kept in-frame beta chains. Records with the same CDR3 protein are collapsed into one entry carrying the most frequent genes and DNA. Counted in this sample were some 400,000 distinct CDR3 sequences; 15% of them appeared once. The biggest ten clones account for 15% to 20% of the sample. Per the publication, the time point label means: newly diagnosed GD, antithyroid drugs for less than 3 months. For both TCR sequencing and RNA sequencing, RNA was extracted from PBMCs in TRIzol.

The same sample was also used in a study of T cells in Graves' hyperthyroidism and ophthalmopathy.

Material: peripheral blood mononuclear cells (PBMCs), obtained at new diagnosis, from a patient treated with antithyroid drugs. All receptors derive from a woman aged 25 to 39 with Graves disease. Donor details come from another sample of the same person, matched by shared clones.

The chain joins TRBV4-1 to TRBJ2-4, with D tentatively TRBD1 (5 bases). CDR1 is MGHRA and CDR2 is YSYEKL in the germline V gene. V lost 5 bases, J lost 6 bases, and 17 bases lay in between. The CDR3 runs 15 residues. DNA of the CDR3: TGCGCCAGCAGCGTAACGTGGGGCGCGGTAAACATTCAGTACTTC. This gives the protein CASSVTWGAVNIQYF.

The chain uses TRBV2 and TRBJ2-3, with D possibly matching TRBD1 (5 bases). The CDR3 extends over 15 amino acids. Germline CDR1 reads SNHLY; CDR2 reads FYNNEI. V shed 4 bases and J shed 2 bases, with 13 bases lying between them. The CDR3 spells CASSVTGSFTDTQYF. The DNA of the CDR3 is TGTGCCAGCAGTGTTACAGGATCTTTCACAGATACGCAGTATTTT.

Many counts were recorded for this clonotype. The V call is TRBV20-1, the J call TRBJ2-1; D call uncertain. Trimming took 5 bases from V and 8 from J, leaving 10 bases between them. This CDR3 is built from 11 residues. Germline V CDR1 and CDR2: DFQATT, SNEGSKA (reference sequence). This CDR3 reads CSAQDRYEQFF. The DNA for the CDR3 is TGCAGTGCTCAGGACCGGTATGAGCAGTTCTTC.

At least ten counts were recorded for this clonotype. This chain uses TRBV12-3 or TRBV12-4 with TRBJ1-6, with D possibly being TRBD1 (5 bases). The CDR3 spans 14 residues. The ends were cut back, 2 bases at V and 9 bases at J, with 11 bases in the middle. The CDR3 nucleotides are TGTGCCAGCAGTTTACCCAGGGATGGTTCACCCCTCCACTTT. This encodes CASSLPRDGSPLHF.

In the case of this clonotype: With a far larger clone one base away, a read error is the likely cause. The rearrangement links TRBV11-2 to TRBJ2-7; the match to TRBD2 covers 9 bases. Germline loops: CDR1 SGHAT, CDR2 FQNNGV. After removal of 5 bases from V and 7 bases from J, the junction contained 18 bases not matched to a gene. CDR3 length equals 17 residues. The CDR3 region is CASSPGSGSTPRNEQYF. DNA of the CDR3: TGTGCCAGCAGCCCCGGTAGCGGGAGTACCCCCCGCAATGAGCAGTACTTC.

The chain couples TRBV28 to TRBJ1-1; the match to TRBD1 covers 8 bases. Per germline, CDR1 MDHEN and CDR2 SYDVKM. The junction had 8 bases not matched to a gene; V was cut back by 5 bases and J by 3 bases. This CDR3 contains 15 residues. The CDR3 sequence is CASSVRTGRDTEAFF. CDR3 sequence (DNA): TGTGCCAGCAGTGTCAGGACAGGGAGGGACACTGAAGCTTTCTTT.

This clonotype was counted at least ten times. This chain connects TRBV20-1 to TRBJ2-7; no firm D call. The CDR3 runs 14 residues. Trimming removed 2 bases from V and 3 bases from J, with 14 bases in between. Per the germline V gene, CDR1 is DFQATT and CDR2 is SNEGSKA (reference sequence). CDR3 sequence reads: CSARRAEPLYEQYF. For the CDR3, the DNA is TGCAGTGCTAGAAGGGCGGAGCCCCTCTACGAGCAGTACTTC.

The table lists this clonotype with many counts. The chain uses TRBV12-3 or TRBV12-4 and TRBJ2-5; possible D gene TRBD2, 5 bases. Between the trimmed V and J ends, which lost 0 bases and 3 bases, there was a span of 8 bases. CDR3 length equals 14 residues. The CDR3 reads CASSLAGAEETQYF. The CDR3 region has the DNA TGTGCCAGCAGTTTAGCGGGAGCAGAAGAGACCCAGTACTTC.

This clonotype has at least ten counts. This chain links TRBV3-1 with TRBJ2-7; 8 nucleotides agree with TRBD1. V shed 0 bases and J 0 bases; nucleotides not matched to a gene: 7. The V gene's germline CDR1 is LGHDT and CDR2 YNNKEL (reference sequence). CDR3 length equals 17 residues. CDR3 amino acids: CASSQDARGQISYEQYF. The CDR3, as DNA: TGTGCCAGCAGCCAAGATGCCAGGGGGCAAATCTCCTACGAGCAGTACTTC.

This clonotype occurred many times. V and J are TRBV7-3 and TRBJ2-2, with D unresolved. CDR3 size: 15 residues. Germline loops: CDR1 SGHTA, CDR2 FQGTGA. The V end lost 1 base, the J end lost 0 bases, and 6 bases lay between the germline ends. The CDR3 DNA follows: TGTGCCAGCAGCTTAAGCAGGTCGAACACCGGGGAGCTGTTTTTT. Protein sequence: CASSLSRSNTGELFF.

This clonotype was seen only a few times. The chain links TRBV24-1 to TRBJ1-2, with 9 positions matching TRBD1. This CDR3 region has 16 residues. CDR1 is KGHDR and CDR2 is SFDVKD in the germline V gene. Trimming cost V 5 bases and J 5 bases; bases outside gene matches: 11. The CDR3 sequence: CATSGRKGQGLYGYTF. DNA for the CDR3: TGTGCCACCAGTGGACGAAAGGGACAGGGCTTGTATGGCTACACCTTC.

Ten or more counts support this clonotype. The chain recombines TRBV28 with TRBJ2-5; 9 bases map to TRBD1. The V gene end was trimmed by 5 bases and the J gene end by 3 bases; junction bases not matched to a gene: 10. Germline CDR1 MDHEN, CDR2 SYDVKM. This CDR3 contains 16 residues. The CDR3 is CASSGRTGENKETQYF. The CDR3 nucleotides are TGTGCCAGCAGTGGACGGACAGGGGAAAACAAAGAGACCCAGTACTTC.

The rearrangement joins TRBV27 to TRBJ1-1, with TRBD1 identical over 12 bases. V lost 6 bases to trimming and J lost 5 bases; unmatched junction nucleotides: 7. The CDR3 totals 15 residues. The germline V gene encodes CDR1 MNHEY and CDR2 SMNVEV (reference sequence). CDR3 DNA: TGTGCCAGCAGCAAAAGGGGACAGGGGGCTACTGAAGCTTTCTTT. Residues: CASSKRGQGATEAFF.

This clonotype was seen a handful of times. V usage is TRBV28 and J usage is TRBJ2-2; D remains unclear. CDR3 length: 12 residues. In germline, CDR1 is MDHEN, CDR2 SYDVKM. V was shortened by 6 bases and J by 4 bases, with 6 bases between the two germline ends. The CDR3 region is CASRLTTGELFF. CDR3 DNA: TGTGCCAGCAGGCTCACCACCGGGGAGCTGTTTTTT.